A single TCR beta chain is shown here with its context. CDR1 and CDR2 from the germline V gene are SGHAT and FQDESV (reference sequence). The CDR3 spans 15 residues. Trimming at V came to 5 bases and at J to 4 bases, leaving 5 bases not matched to a gene. This sample is part of a study of control samples from healthy donors and cancer patients. The assay was immunoSEQ multiplex PCR, and TCRdb's table has in-frame clones only and misses some. The profile shows about 15,000 clones, roughly 77% of them singletons. This sequence joins TRBV11-1 and TRBJ2-1, with TRBD2 matching 10 bases. The sequenced sample was formalin-fixed, paraffin-embedded tissue. The TCR originated in a female donor with lung cancer. CDR3 nucleotide sequence: TGTGCCAGCAGCCCTGCTAGCGGGGGTTACAATGAGCAGTTCTTC. As protein: CASSPASGGYNEQFF.